This passage covers 20 T cell receptor beta chains from one sample sequenced in a study of regulatory T cells in long-lasting Graves disease. Specified time point: newly diagnosed GD, antithyroid drugs for less than 3 months. RNA from PBMCs was the source of the TCR library. Arm-PCR of CDR3 regions and iRepertoire HTBI primers were the basis on which TCR beta libraries were built. TCRdb analysed the multiplex PCR reads with MiXCR anew, one entry per CDR3 protein. The table shows 400,000 to 550,000 distinct CDR3 sequences, with more than 12% occurring only once. The sample was also reused in another study, on T cells in Graves' hyperthyroidism and ophthalmopathy.

The specimen was peripheral blood mononuclear cells (PBMCs), collected at new diagnosis, from a patient treated with antithyroid drugs. The receptors shown here come from a woman in her 30s with Graves disease.

The V gene is TRBV20-1, the J gene TRBJ1-2; D ambiguous. The length of the CDR3 is 14 residues. Germline V gives CDR1 DFQATT, CDR2 SNEGSKA (reference sequence). The V and J ends lost 3 bases and 0 bases respectively, with 11 bases between them. CDR3 residues: CSASAASANYGYTF. In DNA, the CDR3 is TGCAGTGCTAGTGCGGCTTCAGCTAACTATGGCTACACCTTC.

This clonotype was counted at least ten times. Its ends do not fully match the called genes, so a read error is possible. The chain recombines TRBV5-1 with TRBJ1-6; D uncertain. The CDR3 covers 11 residues. Germline values: CDR1 SGHRS, CDR2 YFSETQ. The CDR3 region is CASGFSSPLHF. The DNA of the CDR3 is TGCGCCAGCGGCTTTTCTTCACCCCTCCACTTT.

This clonotype has a handful of counts. The rearrangement uses TRBV19 and TRBJ2-1, with 9 bases aligning to TRBD2. Germline lookup yields CDR1 LNHDA and CDR2 SQIVND (reference sequence). CDR3 size: 18 residues. V gave up 6 bases and J gave up 5 bases; unmatched junction bases: 17. The CDR3 DNA reads TGTGCCAGTAGCCCCCTCGGGACTAGCTATAGTACTCACAATGAGCAGTTCTTC. Its translation is CASSPLGTSYSTHNEQFF.

This clonotype was recorded at least ten times. V is TRBV6-5 and J is TRBJ2-3, with TRBD2 matching over 7 bases. Per the germline V gene, CDR1 is MNHEY and CDR2 is SVGAGI. The CDR3 length is 15 residues. J was trimmed by 1 base and V by 4 bases; bases with no gene match: 5. CDR3 region: CASSLVAGRTDTQYF. CDR3 DNA: TGTGCCAGCAGTTTAGTAGCGGGCCGCACAGATACGCAGTATTTT.

This clonotype was detected many times. V is TRBV27 and J is TRBJ1-1; D possibly corresponds to TRBD1 (5 bases). Per germline, CDR1 MNHEY and CDR2 SMNVEV (reference sequence). The CDR3 is made up of 14 amino acids. Trimming stripped 3 bases from V and 7 bases from J, with 15 bases between. CDR3 protein: CASSFVYGASEAFF. CDR3 nucleotide sequence: TGTGCCAGCAGTTTTGTGTATGGGGCCAGTGAAGCTTTCTTT.

The V and J genes are TRBV28 and TRBJ1-4; D unresolved. This CDR3 spans 12 amino acids. Trimming removed 7 bases at V and 6 bases at J, with 9 bases between. The germline gives CDR1 MDHEN, CDR2 SYDVKM. CDR3 in DNA: TGTGCCAGCAATCTTTCGGATGAAAAACTGTTTTTT. This codes for CASNLSDEKLFF.

This clonotype was seen ten or more times. The rearrangement joins TRBV20-1 to TRBJ2-1; D gene ambiguous. Germline assignment: CDR1 DFQATT and CDR2 SNEGSKA (reference sequence). This CDR3 comprises 12 residues. Trimming shortened V by 3 bases and J by 4 bases, and 7 bases separated the two germline ends. CDR3 residues: CSARGSYNEQFF. The CDR3 DNA reads as TGCAGTGCTAGGGGTTCATACAATGAGCAGTTCTTC.

The table lists this clonotype with a few counts. The chain recombines TRBV5-1 with TRBJ1-2; 8 nucleotides match TRBD1. The CDR3 runs to 17 residues. With V trimmed by 4 bases and J by 8 bases, 19 bases remained unmatched. Germline V gene data show CDR1 as SGHRS and CDR2 as YFSETQ. The CDR3 loop reads CASSPIMVETGARGYTF. In DNA, the CDR3 is TGCGCCAGCAGCCCCATTATGGTTGAGACAGGGGCTCGGGGCTACACCTTC.

This clonotype came up many times. The genes are TRBV3-1 and TRBJ2-1, with unresolved D. Germline V CDR1 and CDR2: LGHDT, YNNKEL (reference sequence). Deletions cut 6 bases from V and 1 base from J, with 10 bases between. The CDR3 runs 14 residues. The CDR3 protein is CASREKGSYNEQFF. Written as DNA, the CDR3 is TGTGCCAGCAGAGAAAAAGGTTCCTACAATGAGCAGTTCTTC.

This clonotype was picked up a small number of times. The rearrangement joins TRBV6-1 to TRBJ2-1; TRBD2 matches 10 bases. CDR3 size: 14 residues. Trimming removed 7 bases from V and 6 bases from J; junction bases left unmatched: 6. Germline-derived CDR1 and CDR2 are MNHNS and SASEGT. As DNA, the CDR3 is TGTGCCAGCAAGCTAGCGGGAGTTGGCAATGAGCAGTTCTTC. Translating it yields CASKLAGVGNEQFF.

This clonotype has more than one count but fewer than ten. The V call is TRBV24-1, the J call TRBJ2-1; D gene uncertain. Germline values: CDR1 KGHDR, CDR2 SFDVKD. V was trimmed by 8 bases and J by 4 bases, leaving 11 bases between them. This CDR3 region has 13 residues. The chain's CDR3 is CATTDVHYNEQFF. For the CDR3, the DNA is TGTGCCACCACTGACGTACATTACAATGAGCAGTTCTTC.

This clonotype was counted at least ten times. The chain joins TRBV12-5 to TRBJ1-5, with D maybe TRBD1 (6 bases). The CDR3 extends over 15 amino acids. V was trimmed by 7 bases and J by 0 bases, leaving 13 bases between them. Germline values: CDR1 LGHNT, CDR2 FRNRAP. DNA of the CDR3: TGTGCTAGTGCCGTTAGGGGGAATAGCAATCAGCCCCAGCATTTT. It is translated as CASAVRGNSNQPQHF.

This clonotype was observed once. A clone one base away is much larger, so this may be a read error. V and J are TRBV11-1 and TRBJ2-5, with D possibly being TRBD1 or TRBD2 (5 bases each). The V gene's germline CDR1 is SGHAT and CDR2 FQDESV (reference sequence). V was cut by 0 bases and J by 2 bases, with 13 bases left in between. CDR3 length: 16 amino acids. The CDR3 is CASSLARGLGQETQYF. Here the CDR3 DNA reads TGTGCCAGCAGCTTAGCTCGGGGCCTAGGTCAAGAGACCCAGTACTTC.

This clonotype came up a few times. A much larger clone differs from this one at a single base, so this may be a read error. The rearrangement uses TRBV28 and TRBJ2-3, with TRBD2 matching 7 bases. Per germline, CDR1 MDHEN and CDR2 SYDVKM. This CDR3 spans 19 amino acids. The V gene end was trimmed by 4 bases and the J gene end by 1 base; junction bases not matched to a gene: 17. This chain's CDR3 is CASSSLAGTGGSGTDTQYF. The CDR3 nucleotides are TGTGCCAGCAGTTCCCTCGCCGGGACTGGCGGGAGTGGCACAGATACGCAGTATTTT. The whole variable domain, filled in from reference TRBV28 and TRBJ2-3, reads DVKVTQSSRYLVKRTGEKVFLECVQDMDHENMFWYRQDPGLGLRLIYFSYDVKMKEKGDIPEGYSVSREKKERFSLILESASTNQTSMYLCASSSLAGTGGSGTDTQYFGPGTRLTVL.

This clonotype was seen more than once but under ten times. V and J are TRBV11-2 and TRBJ1-1, with TRBD1 identical over 8 bases. The CDR3 is made up of 15 amino acids. Germline loops: CDR1 SGHAT, CDR2 FQNNGV. Germline trimming cut 5 bases from V and 2 bases from J; bases unmatched to any gene: 7. DNA for the CDR3: TGTGCCAGCAGCCACCGGACAGGGATAAACACTGAAGCTTTCTTT. This sequence encodes CASSHRTGINTEAFF. Full variable domain (remainder filled in from reference TRBV11-2 and TRBJ1-1): EAGVAQSPRYKIIEKRQSVAFWCNPISGHATLYWYQQILGQGPKLLIQFQNNGVVDDSQLPKDRFSAERLKGVDSTLKIQPAKLEDSAVYLCASSHRTGINTEAFFGQGTRLTVV.

The chain is built from TRBV30 and TRBJ2-3; 10 bases align to TRBD2. CDR1 is GTSNPN and CDR2 is SVGIG in the germline V gene (reference sequence). The V segment lost 0 bases and the J segment 2 bases; nucleotides outside the gene matches: 2. CDR3 length: 15 amino acids. The CDR3 DNA reads as TGTGCCTGGAGTGTACTAGCGGGATACACAGATACGCAGTATTTT. This gives the protein CAWSVLAGYTDTQYF.

This clonotype was seen at least ten times. The chain uses TRBV10-3 and TRBJ2-3; 9 positions agree with TRBD1. The junction had 6 bases not matched to a gene; V was cut back by 4 bases and J by 4 bases. The CDR3 sequence is 15 residues long. Germline CDR1 and CDR2: ENHRY and SYGVKD. As DNA, the CDR3 is TGTGCCATCAGTGCAAGGGACAGGGTAGCAGATACGCAGTATTTT. Amino acid sequence: CAISARDRVADTQYF.

V and J are TRBV11-2 and TRBJ2-3; 7 bases are a match to TRBD2. Per the germline V gene, CDR1 is SGHAT and CDR2 is FQNNGV. The CDR3 is 13 residues long. V shed 3 bases, J shed 4 bases, and the junction held 1 base outside the gene matches. In DNA form, the CDR3 reads TGTGCCAGCAGCTTTAGCGGGTCAGATACGCAGTATTTT. Its translation is CASSFSGSDTQYF. The full variable domain, rest sourced from reference TRBV11-2 and TRBJ2-3, is EAGVAQSPRYKIIEKRQSVAFWCNPISGHATLYWYQQILGQGPKLLIQFQNNGVVDDSQLPKDRFSAERLKGVDSTLKIQPAKLEDSAVYLCASSFSGSDTQYFGPGTRLTVL.

This clonotype was counted at least ten times. The V gene is TRBV19, the J gene TRBJ1-5; no reliable D call. The CDR3 has 15 amino acids. Germline values: CDR1 LNHDA, CDR2 SQIVND (reference sequence). V lost 4 bases and J 0 bases, leaving 10 bases between the germline ends. CDR3: CASSTRTDSNQPQHF. The CDR3 DNA sequence: TGTGCCAGTAGTACAAGGACGGATAGCAATCAGCCCCAGCATTTT.

The table lists this clonotype with a few counts. The chain combines TRBV6-1 with TRBJ2-2; 9 bases align to TRBD1. With V trimmed by 0 bases and J by 5 bases, 7 bases remained unmatched. The germline V gene has CDR1 MNHNS and CDR2 SASEGT. The CDR3 has 17 residues. The CDR3 DNA reads TGTGCCAGCAGTGAAGCGGGACAGGGCCCGAGAACCGGGGAGCTGTTTTTT. Translation gives CASSEAGQGPRTGELFF.